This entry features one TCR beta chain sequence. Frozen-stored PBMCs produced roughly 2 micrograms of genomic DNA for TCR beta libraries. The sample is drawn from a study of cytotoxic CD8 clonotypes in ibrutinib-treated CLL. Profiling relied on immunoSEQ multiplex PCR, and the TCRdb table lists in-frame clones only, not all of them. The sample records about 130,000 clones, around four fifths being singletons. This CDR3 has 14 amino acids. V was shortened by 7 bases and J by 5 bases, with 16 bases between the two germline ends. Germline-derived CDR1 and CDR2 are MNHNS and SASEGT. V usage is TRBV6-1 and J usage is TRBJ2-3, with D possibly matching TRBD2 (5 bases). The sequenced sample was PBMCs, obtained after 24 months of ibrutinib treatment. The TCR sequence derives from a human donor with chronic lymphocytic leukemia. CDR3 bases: TGTGCCAGCATCCCGGGGTGGGCAAAAGATACGCAGTATTTT. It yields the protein CASIPGWAKDTQYF.